These T cell receptor beta chains were read from a single sample in a study of early T cells in non-severe SARS-CoV-2 infection. TCRdb fed the 5' RACE reads into MiXCR, producing one record per CDR3 protein. The table records roughly 93,000 distinct CDR3 sequences, approximately 10% of them present only once. Sequenced sample: whole blood. These receptors originate from an adult who was a healthcare worker with PCR-confirmed SARS-CoV-2 infection or an uninfected control (not recorded which). Both conserved end residues are part of each CDR3. A D gene is named only where the DNA matches it firmly. Some rows mark clone size as missing; the rest say once, few, many or name a class of expanded clone.

.	TRBV27	TRBJ1-1	.	CASSLGDLNTEAFF	TGTGCCAGCAGTTTAGGGGACCTGAACACTGAAGCTTTCTTT
.	TRBV5-1	TRBJ2-6	.	CASSLGLGRTSGANVLTF	TGCGCCAGCAGCTTGGGATTAGGGCGGACCTCTGGGGCCAACGTCCTGACTTTC
.	TRBV29-1	TRBJ1-4	.	CSIHTGPDEKLFF	TGCAGCATACACACGGGGCCAGACGAAAAACTGTTTTTT
.	TRBV14	TRBJ2-3	.	CASSQYRSTQYF	TGTGCCAGCAGCCAATATAGGTCTACGCAGTATTTT
few	TRBV7-9	TRBJ2-7	.	CASSFIVPIEGVSYEQYF	TGTGCCAGCAGCTTCATCGTGCCAATAGAGGGGGTGAGCTACGAGCAGTACTTC
many	TRBV19	TRBJ1-5	TRBD1	CASTPRDRVSNQPQHF	TGTGCCAGTACTCCCAGGGACAGGGTTAGCAATCAGCCCCAGCATTTT
.	TRBV28	TRBJ2-2	.	CASEWQNTGELFF	TGTGCCAGCGAGTGGCAGAACACCGGGGAGCTGTTTTTT
.	TRBV12-3/TRBV12-4	TRBJ1-2	.	CASRLSYGYTF	TGTGCCAGCAGGCTTAGCTATGGCTACACCTTC
few	TRBV7-6	TRBJ2-3	.	CASSRDPDTDTQYF	TGTGCCAGCAGTAGGGACCCCGACACAGATACGCAGTATTTT
.	TRBV6-6	TRBJ1-5	.	CASSDDATNQPQHF	TGTGCCAGCAGCGATGACGCAACGAATCAGCCCCAGCATTTT
few	TRBV20-1	TRBJ2-4	.	CSARGGTLAKNIQYF	TGCAGTGCTAGAGGAGGGACCCTAGCCAAAAACATTCAGTACTTC
few	TRBV29-1	TRBJ2-3	TRBD1	CSVARDRGTDTQYF	TGCAGCGTAGCCCGGGACAGGGGGACTGATACGCAGTATTTT
many	TRBV7-7	TRBJ2-7	TRBD1	CASSLEGGQQYF	TGTGCTAGCAGCTTAGAAGGGGGCCAGCAGTACTTC
.	TRBV7-9	TRBJ2-1	TRBD1	CASSPSTGIRYNEQFF	TGTGCCAGCAGCCCCTCGACAGGGATCCGTTACAATGAGCAGTTCTTC
.	TRBV13	TRBJ2-7	TRBD2	CASSPQSGRVYEQYF	TGTGCCAGCAGCCCCCAGAGCGGGAGAGTCTACGAGCAGTACTTC
few	TRBV5-6	TRBJ2-2	TRBD1	CASSLAWWDRSNTGELFF	TGTGCCAGCAGCTTGGCTTGGTGGGACAGGTCGAACACCGGGGAGCTGTTTTTT
few	TRBV20-1	TRBJ2-7	.	CSARGDAYEQYF	TGCAGTGCTAGAGGGGACGCCTACGAGCAGTACTTC
many	TRBV28	TRBJ2-4	TRBD1	CASSPGTGKDIQYF	TGTGCCAGCAGTCCCGGGACAGGGAAGGACATTCAGTACTTC
.	TRBV12-3/TRBV12-4	TRBJ1-1	.	CASSYGGSLAEAFF	TGTGCCAGCAGTTACGGGGGATCTCTGGCTGAAGCTTTCTTT
.	TRBV5-4	TRBJ2-7	TRBD1	CASSLDRGPYEQYF	TGTGCCAGCAGCTTAGACAGGGGACCCTACGAGCAGTACTTC
few	TRBV10-3	TRBJ2-7	.	CAISGSGMDPAYEQYF	TGTGCCATCAGTGGGTCCGGAATGGACCCCGCCTACGAGCAGTACTTC
.	TRBV27	TRBJ1-6	TRBD1	CASRRDRGYSPLHF	TGTGCCAGCAGAAGGGACAGGGGCTATTCACCCCTCCACTTT
few	TRBV6-2/TRBV6-3	TRBJ1-1	.	CASSGPGIDPPLSAFF	TGTGCCAGCAGTGGGCCGGGTATTGATCCTCCTTTATCAGCTTTCTTT
.	TRBV6-4	TRBJ2-6	.	CASSEKPLGANVLTF	TGTGCCAGCAGTGAGAAACCTTTAGGGGCCAACGTCCTGACTTTC
few	TRBV21-1	TRBJ2-7	.	CASSKEEGYSISLGSYEQYF	TGTGCCAGCAGCAAAGAAGAAGGATACTCTATCTCCCTTGGGTCCTACGAGCAGTACTTC
.	TRBV28	TRBJ2-4	TRBD1	CASSLSYRGPKNIQYF	TGTGCCAGCAGTTTATCCTACAGGGGGCCCAAAAACATTCAGTACTTC
many	TRBV3-1	TRBJ1-1	.	CASSQVQGSGAFF	TGTGCCAGCAGCCAAGTTCAAGGGAGCGGAGCTTTCTTT
.	TRBV20-1	TRBJ2-3	TRBD1	CSARVQGASDTQYF	TGCAGTGCTAGAGTTCAGGGGGCTTCAGATACGCAGTATTTT
many	TRBV6-1	TRBJ1-5	.	CASRSPGSNQPQHF	TGTGCCAGCAGATCGCCTGGCAGCAATCAGCCCCAGCATTTT
.	TRBV20-1	TRBJ2-3	TRBD2	CSARDQTSGSPTDTQYF	TGCAGTGCTAGAGATCAGACTAGCGGGAGTCCCACAGATACGCAGTATTTT
few	TRBV9	TRBJ2-1	TRBD2	CASSASTWGTSGSFEQFF	TGTGCCAGCAGCGCCTCAACGTGGGGGACTAGCGGGAGTTTTGAGCAGTTCTTC
many	TRBV20-1	TRBJ2-7	.	CSARDPPSSYEQYF	TGCAGTGCTCGGGACCCTCCAAGCTCCTACGAGCAGTACTTC
few	TRBV27	TRBJ2-3	.	CATLGRGDTQYF	TGTGCCACCCTGGGCCGAGGGGATACGCAGTATTTT
few	TRBV18	TRBJ2-1	TRBD1	CASSPKIETGDEQFF	TGTGCCAGCTCACCCAAGATAGAGACAGGGGATGAGCAGTTCTTC
many	TRBV11-2	TRBJ2-7	.	CASSRLRVPLKVRGDGSYEQYF	TGTGCCAGCAGTCGCCTACGGGTCCCGCTTAAGGTCCGCGGTGACGGATCCTACGAGCAGTACTTC
.	TRBV5-1	TRBJ1-1	TRBD1	CASSPGQAVNTEAFF	TGCGCCAGCAGCCCGGGACAGGCGGTGAACACTGAAGCTTTCTTT
many	TRBV9	TRBJ2-7	TRBD2	CASSVLGLAEPYEQYF	TGTGCCAGCAGCGTACTCGGACTAGCGGAACCCTACGAGCAGTACTTC
many	TRBV7-9	TRBJ1-1	.	CASSFRTANTEAFF	TGTGCCAGCAGCTTTAGGACAGCGAACACTGAAGCTTTCTTT
many	TRBV4-2	TRBJ2-1	TRBD2	CASSQDGGFAGGIEQFF	TGTGCCAGCAGCCAAGATGGCGGGTTCGCGGGGGGGATTGAGCAGTTCTTC
few	TRBV28	TRBJ1-2	.	CASSSARHGYTF	TGTGCCAGCAGTTCCGCGCGTCATGGCTACACCTTC
many	TRBV29-1	TRBJ1-1	TRBD1	CSAAGTGATEAFF	TGCAGCGCCGCGGGGACAGGGGCCACTGAAGCTTTCTTT
.	TRBV7-9	TRBJ2-1	.	CASSSYRVADNEQFF	TGTGCCAGCAGCTCGTACAGGGTAGCAGACAATGAGCAGTTCTTC
many	TRBV28	TRBJ2-3	.	CASSFPRLRQESTDTQYF	TGTGCCAGCAGTTTCCCCAGACTACGACAGGAAAGCACAGATACGCAGTATTTT
.	TRBV2	TRBJ2-1	TRBD2	CASSEGGSQFF	TGTGCCAGCAGTGAAGGCGGGAGCCAGTTCTTC
many	TRBV12-3/TRBV12-4	TRBJ1-1	.	CASSKSWVNTEAFF	TGTGCCAGCAGCAAGAGCTGGGTGAACACTGAAGCTTTCTTT
.	TRBV20-1	TRBJ1-2	.	CSARDRRGTYGYTF	TGCAGTGCTAGAGATCGGAGGGGCACCTATGGCTACACCTTC
few	TRBV10-3	TRBJ1-1	.	CAISDRDGTEAFF	TGTGCCATCAGTGACAGGGATGGCACTGAAGCTTTCTTT